The 32 T cell receptor beta chains below were found in one sample sequenced in a study of control samples from healthy donors and cancer patients. Produced via immunoSEQ multiplex PCR; TCRdb's table is partial and in-frame only. The repertoire consists of roughly 52,000 clones, with approximately 95% occurring once and the leading ten covering around 2%. Source material: blood. Every receptor here comes from a woman aged 25 to 39 in good health.

This clone was counted a single time. This chain connects TRBV5-6 to TRBJ2-2, with D perhaps matching TRBD1 or TRBD2 (6 bases each). The germline V and J ends were trimmed by 3 bases and 0 bases, with 12 bases remaining between them. The germline CDR1 and CDR2 sequences are SGHDT and YYEEEE. CDR3 length: 16 residues. The CDR3 nucleotides are TGTGCCAGCAGCTCCCTCGGGGGCGCGAACACCGGGGAGCTGTTTTTT. Translation gives CASSSLGGANTGELFF.

The chain employs TRBV7-8 and TRBJ2-2; TRBD2 aligns across 8 bases. J lost 8 bases, V lost 1 base, and 18 bases had no gene match. The CDR3 covers 19 residues. Germline CDR1 SGHVS, CDR2 FQNEAQ. This CDR3 reads CASSLEGPGTSGPGGELFF. The CDR3 DNA follows: TGTGCCAGCAGCTTAGAAGGCCCTGGTACTAGCGGTCCAGGGGGGGAGCTGTTTTTT.

This clone was counted once. The rearrangement uses TRBV5-1 and TRBJ2-7; D might be TRBD1 (6 bases). Germline CDR1 is SGHRS and CDR2 is YFSETQ. The V end lost 7 bases, the J end lost 6 bases, and 20 bases lay between the germline ends. This CDR3 has 14 amino acids. This chain's CDR3 is CASGLEGVISEQYF. The CDR3 DNA follows: TGCGCCAGCGGCCTTGAGGGGGTAATATCCGAGCAGTACTTC.

The rearrangement joins TRBV2 to TRBJ1-3; maybe TRBD1 (6 bases). Trimming cost V 5 bases and J 2 bases, with 13 bases left between them. CDR1 SNHLY and CDR2 FYNNEI come from the germline V gene. The CDR3 covers 15 residues. CDR3 DNA: TGTGCCAGCAGTTTCGGGGCAGGGGCTGGAAACACCATATATTTT. Translation: CASSFGAGAGNTIYF.

This clone was seen a single time. This rearrangement joins TRBV28 to TRBJ2-6; D unresolved. This CDR3 comprises 15 residues. Germline assignment: CDR1 MDHEN and CDR2 SYDVKM. The V end was cut by 8 bases, the J end by 0 bases, with 11 bases between. CDR3 nucleotide sequence: TGTGCCAGCGTTCCACGTACCTCTGGGGCCAACGTCCTGACTTTC. This translates into CASVPRTSGANVLTF.

This clone was found once. J is TRBJ1-2 and V is TRBV6-5, with a tentative D call TRBD1 (6 bases). Germline assignment: CDR1 MNHEY and CDR2 SVGAGI. Trimming took off 0 bases at V and 8 bases at J, with 16 bases between the two ends. The CDR3 sequence is 15 residues long. The CDR3 is CASSYSEGGDSGYTF. In DNA, the CDR3 is TGTGCCAGCAGTTACTCGGAGGGGGGGGATTCCGGCTACACCTTC.

The J gene is TRBJ2-1, the V gene TRBV15; D is unclear. V gave up 0 bases and J gave up 7 bases, with 10 bases separating them. Germline V lookup: CDR1 LNHNV, CDR2 YYDKDF (reference sequence). The length of the CDR3 is 14 residues. The CDR3 sequence is CATSRDKMMNEQFF. CDR3 sequence (DNA): TGTGCCACCAGCAGAGATAAAATGATGAATGAGCAGTTCTTC.

This sequence joins TRBV28 and TRBJ2-7; D not certain. The V gene's germline CDR1 is MDHEN and CDR2 SYDVKM. V was shortened by 5 bases and J by 3 bases, with 5 bases between the two germline ends. The CDR3 length is 11 residues. The CDR3 loop is CASSLDYEQYF. Written as DNA, the CDR3 is TGTGCCAGCAGTCTAGACTACGAGCAGTACTTC. Complete variable domain (other parts from reference TRBV28 and TRBJ2-7): DVKVTQSSRYLVKRTGEKVFLECVQDMDHENMFWYRQDPGLGLRLIYFSYDVKMKEKGDIPEGYSVSREKKERFSLILESASTNQTSMYLCASSLDYEQYFGPGTRLTVT.

This clone was seen once. J is TRBJ1-5 and V is TRBV5-8; D not certain. The V end lost 0 bases, the J end lost 0 bases, and 16 bases lay between the germline ends. The CDR3 runs 18 residues. Germline CDR1 and CDR2: SGHTS and YDEGEE. The CDR3 loop reads CASSLVFPGRYSNQPQHF. CDR3 DNA sequence: TGTGCCAGCAGCTTGGTGTTTCCAGGACGATATAGCAATCAGCCCCAGCATTTT.

The rearrangement joins TRBV19 to TRBJ2-1; 7 bases agree with TRBD1. The length of the CDR3 is 13 residues. In germline, CDR1 is LNHDA, CDR2 SQIVND (reference sequence). The V gene end was trimmed by 10 bases and the J gene end by 8 bases; junction bases not matched to a gene: 11. CDR3 nucleotide sequence: TGTGCCATCAAGGACAGGTCAGGGGATGAGCAGTTCTTC. Amino acid sequence: CAIKDRSGDEQFF. The whole variable domain, remainder taken from reference TRBV19 and TRBJ2-1, is DGGITQSPKYLFRKEGQNVTLSCEQNLNHDAMYWYRQDPGQGLRLIYYSQIVNDFQKGDIAEGYSVSREKKESFPLTVTSAQKNPTAFYLCAIKDRSGDEQFFGPGTRLTVL.

The genes are TRBV28 and TRBJ2-7, with 10 positions matching TRBD2. V was clipped by 5 bases and J by 5 bases; unmatched bases: 9. The CDR3 covers 15 residues. Germline CDR1 is MDHEN and CDR2 is SYDVKM. The CDR3 DNA sequence: TGTGCCAGCAGTGGACCTAGCGGGAGTAACAACGAGCAGTACTTC. It specifies CASSGPSGSNNEQYF.

V gene TRBV10-3 combines with J gene TRBJ1-6; D unresolved. The V gene's germline CDR1 is ENHRY and CDR2 SYGVKD. V lost 7 bases and J lost 4, with 8 bases in between. The CDR3 has 13 residues. The CDR3 DNA is TGTGCCATCACAGATATGTATAATTCACCCCTCCACTTT. It translates to CAITDMYNSPLHF.

J is TRBJ2-2 and V is TRBV7-2; D remains ambiguous. V shed 1 base and J shed 5 bases, with 11 bases lying between them. The CDR3 extends over 15 amino acids. Germline V CDR1 and CDR2: SGHTA, FQGNSA. CDR3 loop: CASSLVGWGTGELFF. The CDR3 DNA reads TGTGCCAGCAGCTTAGTGGGCTGGGGTACCGGGGAGCTGTTTTTT.

CDR3 residues: CASSLDAGVGETQYF. CDR3 bases: TGTGCCAGCAGCCTTGACGCGGGGGTCGGCGAGACCCAGTACTTC. V usage is TRBV4-2 and J usage is TRBJ2-5; 7 positions match TRBD2. Germline V gives CDR1 LGHNA, CDR2 YNFKEQ. CDR3 length equals 15 residues. V shed 4 bases, J shed 5 bases, and the junction held 10 bases outside the gene matches.

V is TRBV19 and J is TRBJ2-1, with 10 nucleotides matching TRBD2. V trimming: 6 bases; J trimming: 5 bases; junction bases outside the gene matches: 7. The CDR3 length is 15 residues. Germline V gene sequence: CDR1 LNHDA, CDR2 SQIVND (reference sequence). The CDR3 coding sequence is TGTGCCAGTAGAGATCAGCGGGAGGGAAACAATGAGCAGTTCTTC. This sequence encodes CASRDQREGNNEQFF. Supplemented by reference TRBV19 and TRBJ2-1, the full variable domain reads DGGITQSPKYLFRKEGQNVTLSCEQNLNHDAMYWYRQDPGQGLRLIYYSQIVNDFQKGDIAEGYSVSREKKESFPLTVTSAQKNPTAFYLCASRDQREGNNEQFFGPGTRLTVL.

Here the CDR3 DNA reads TGTGCCAGCAGTCTTTCTTATTCCACTGAAGCTTTCTTT. Its protein is CASSLSYSTEAFF. The V and J genes are TRBV27 and TRBJ1-1; D is uncertain. V was clipped by 5 bases and J by 4 bases, with 11 bases between them. CDR1 is MNHEY and CDR2 is SMNVEV in the germline V gene (reference sequence). The CDR3 length is 13 residues.

This rearrangement joins TRBV7-9 to TRBJ2-3, with a tentative D call TRBD2 (5 bases). Germline V gives CDR1 SEHNR, CDR2 FQNEAQ (reference sequence). The CDR3 spans 16 residues. The V end was cut by 0 bases, the J end by 2 bases, with 12 bases between. The CDR3 is CASSLAGAQTTDTQYF. CDR3 sequence (DNA): TGTGCCAGCAGCTTAGCGGGAGCCCAGACCACAGATACGCAGTATTTT.

V is TRBV7-9 and J is TRBJ1-5; the D gene is possibly TRBD1 (5 bases). Trimming took 5 bases from V and 4 from J, leaving 12 bases between them. The CDR3 covers 14 residues. CDR1 is SEHNR, CDR2 FQNEAQ, per germline (reference sequence). The CDR3 spells CASSRGVGNQPQHF. In DNA, the CDR3 is TGTGCCAGCAGCAGAGGGGTAGGAAATCAGCCCCAGCATTTT.

The J gene is TRBJ2-1, the V gene TRBV5-6; 8 nucleotides match TRBD2. Germline V gives CDR1 SGHDT, CDR2 YYEEEE. This CDR3 comprises 14 residues. J lost 14 bases, V lost 1 base, and 11 bases had no gene match. Here the CDR3 DNA reads TGTGCCAGCAGCTTGCGGATGGCGGGAGGAAGGGAGTTCTTC. Amino acids: CASSLRMAGGREFF.

This chain uses TRBV6-1 with TRBJ2-1; TRBD2 is a possible D gene (6 bases). The CDR3 runs to 16 residues. V dropped 1 base and J dropped 5 bases, with 15 bases sitting between them. Germline loops: CDR1 MNHNS, CDR2 SASEGT. This CDR3 is CASSEGVWGLNNEQFF. The CDR3 DNA sequence: TGTGCCAGCAGTGAAGGCGTTTGGGGACTGAACAATGAGCAGTTCTTC.

The chain recombines TRBV28 with TRBJ1-1; 7 bases agree with TRBD1. The CDR3 has 16 amino acids. V dropped 6 bases and J dropped 2; count of bases not matched to a gene: 12. Germline loops: CDR1 MDHEN, CDR2 SYDVKM. The CDR3 loop is CASSRVVTGVNTEAFF. The CDR3 bases are TGTGCCAGCAGCCGCGTCGTTACAGGGGTTAACACTGAAGCTTTCTTT.

J is TRBJ2-1 and V is TRBV23-1; perhaps TRBD1 as D (6 bases). TRBV23-1 is given ORF status, its function remaining uncertain. V lost 3 bases and J 1 base, leaving 13 bases between the germline ends. The CDR3 totals 16 residues. This chain's CDR3 is CASSQVRGHSYNEQFF. The CDR3 DNA follows: TGCGCCAGCAGTCAGGTCAGGGGACATTCCTACAATGAGCAGTTCTTC.

This chain connects TRBV5-4 to TRBJ2-7; TRBD1 matches 10 bases. V gave up 4 bases and J gave up 4 bases; unmatched junction bases: 8. The CDR3 is 15 residues long. Germline-derived CDR1 and CDR2 are SGHNT and YYREEE (reference sequence). The CDR3 sequence: CASSGRQGARYEQYF. The CDR3 region has the DNA TGTGCCAGCAGCGGACGACAGGGGGCAAGGTACGAGCAGTACTTC.

For the CDR3, the DNA is TGTGCCAGCAGTTCCCCCCCTAACTATGGCTACACCTTC. Protein product: CASSSPPNYGYTF. The rearrangement joins TRBV12-3 or TRBV12-4 to TRBJ1-2; D is undetermined. V was shortened by 4 bases and J by 0 bases, with 6 bases between the two germline ends. The CDR3 spans 13 residues.

This clone was counted once. The J gene is TRBJ1-1, the V gene TRBV4-2; D not certain. With 0 bases removed from V and 1 base from J, the gap between germline ends came to 12 bases. The CDR3 is 16 residues long. Germline loops: CDR1 LGHNA, CDR2 YNFKEQ. The CDR3 here is CASSQDPRQTNTEAFF. CDR3 in DNA: TGTGCCAGCAGCCAAGATCCTAGGCAGACGAACACTGAAGCTTTCTTT.

The chain couples TRBV2 to TRBJ2-7; D may match TRBD1 or TRBD2 (5 bases each). The CDR3 is 14 residues long. Trimming left V 6 bases short and J 2 bases short, with 14 bases between. Germline CDR1 is SNHLY and CDR2 is FYNNEI. CDR3 sequence: CASRSGTGTYEQYF. The CDR3 coding sequence is TGTGCCAGCAGGTCCGGGACGGGGACCTACGAGCAGTACTTC.

This sequence joins TRBV7-3 and TRBJ1-1, with D uncertain. Trimming left V 5 bases short and J 1 base short, with 8 bases between. There are 13 residues in the CDR3. The germline V gene has CDR1 SGHTA and CDR2 FQGTGA. The CDR3 region is CASSLARNTEAFF. The CDR3 DNA is TGTGCCAGCAGCCTGGCTCGGAACACTGAAGCTTTCTTT.

V and J are TRBV6-4 and TRBJ2-3; 11 nucleotides line up with TRBD2. The junction had 7 bases not matched to a gene; V was cut back by 6 bases and J by 5 bases. The CDR3 length is 15 residues. In germline, CDR1 is MRHNA, CDR2 SNTAGT. The DNA for the CDR3 is TGTGCCAGCAGAAATAGCGGGAGGGCGGGAGATACGCAGTATTTT. Its protein product is CASRNSGRAGDTQYF.

This chain connects TRBV20-1 to TRBJ2-7, with 8 nucleotides matching TRBD2. Unmatched junction bases numbered 5, after V lost 3 bases and J lost 4 bases. The germline gives CDR1 DFQATT, CDR2 SNEGSKA (reference sequence). The CDR3 extends over 13 amino acids. This CDR3 reads CSASTSGIYEQYF. DNA for the CDR3: TGCAGTGCTAGTACTAGCGGTATTTACGAGCAGTACTTC.

The V call is TRBV15, the J call TRBJ2-2; D call uncertain. The CDR3 sequence is 13 residues long. V was cut by 2 bases and J by 1 base, with 2 bases left in between. Per germline, CDR1 LNHNV and CDR2 YYDKDF (reference sequence). As DNA, the CDR3 is TGTGCCACCAGCAGAAAGAACACCGGGGAGCTGTTTTTT. It codes for CATSRKNTGELFF. Looking up the rest from reference TRBV15 and TRBJ2-2 gives the full variable domain: DAMVIQNPRYQVTQFGKPVTLSCSQTLNHNVMYWYQQKSSQAPKLLFHYYDKDFNNEADTPDNFQSRRPNTSFCFLDIRSPGLGDTAMYLCATSRKNTGELFFGEGSRLTVL.

The chain joins TRBV28 to TRBJ2-7, with D possibly called TRBD1 or TRBD2 (6 bases each). The CDR3 is 14 amino acids. V was pared by 2 bases and J by 3 bases, with 11 bases between. CDR1 is MDHEN and CDR2 is SYDVKM in the germline V gene. The CDR3 DNA is TGTGCCAGCAGTTTAAGGGGGGTAGGCTACGAGCAGTACTTC. Its translation: CASSLRGVGYEQYF.

With respect to this clone: The sample carries other DNA sequences with the same CDR3. V is TRBV6-4 and J is TRBJ2-3, with 9 bases lining up with TRBD2. CDR1 and CDR2 from the germline V gene are MRHNA and SNTAGT. V lost 5 bases, J lost 7 bases, and 10 bases stayed unmatched. CDR3 length: 15 residues. The chain's CDR3 is CASSTAAGGVNTQYF. The CDR3 nucleotides are TGTGCCAGCAGTACCGCAGCGGGAGGTGTAAATACGCAGTATTTT.